Listed below are T cell receptor beta chains from one sample, sequenced in a study of blood T cells in healthy people across ages. TCRdb reanalysed the 5' RACE reads using MiXCR and keeps one entry per CDR3 protein. Of approximately 1.5 million distinct CDR3 sequences listed, roughly a third are singletons. Sequencing was carried out using blood. These TCRs come from a young woman in good health. CDR3s include the opening cysteine and the closing phenylalanine or tryptophan. A D gene is named only where the DNA matches it firmly. Rows may omit the clone size; those that give it use once, few, many or a size class.

abundance	v_gene	d_gene	j_gene	CDR3aa	CDR3nt
NA	TRBV6-4	NA	TRBJ1-6	CASSGAAGSPLHF	TGTGCCAGCAGTGGGGCGGCGGGCTCACCCCTCCACTTT
NA	TRBV12-3/TRBV12-4	NA	TRBJ2-1	CASKGEQGRGNEQFF	TGTGCCAGCAAGGGGGAACAGGGAAGGGGCAATGAGCAGTTCTTC
NA	TRBV7-9	TRBD1	TRBJ1-1	CASSSDRDNTEAFF	TGTGCCAGCAGCTCGGACAGGGATAACACTGAAGCTTTCTTT
NA	TRBV7-9	TRBD1	TRBJ1-4	CASSPPDRGNEKLFF	TGTGCCAGCAGCCCACCGGACAGGGGAAATGAAAAACTGTTTTTT
NA	TRBV27	TRBD2	TRBJ2-7	CASSAILQREGHEQYF	TGTGCCAGCAGTGCCATCCTTCAGCGGGAGGGCCACGAGCAGTACTTC
once	TRBV23-1	NA	TRBJ2-2	CASLRKDTGELFF	TGCGCCAGCCTCCGAAAGGACACCGGGGAGCTGTTTTTT
NA	TRBV4-1	TRBD1	TRBJ2-5	CASSHQLGTGGRGGETQYF	TGCGCCAGCAGCCACCAACTCGGGACAGGGGGCAGGGGTGGGGAGACCCAGTACTTC
NA	TRBV5-1	NA	TRBJ1-4	CASSLQQLDNEKLFF	TGCGCCAGCAGCTTGCAGCAGTTGGATAATGAAAAACTGTTTTTT
many	TRBV7-2	NA	TRBJ2-5	CASSLSQQETQYF	TGTGCCAGCAGCTTATCCCAGCAAGAGACCCAGTACTTC
NA	TRBV7-9	NA	TRBJ1-1	CASSDPGQSNTEAFF	TGTGCCAGCAGCGACCCGGGACAATCGAACACTGAAGCTTTCTTT
NA	TRBV3-1	NA	TRBJ2-1	CASSQDGFSYNEQFF	TGTGCCAGCAGCCAAGACGGCTTTTCCTACAATGAGCAGTTCTTC
few	TRBV4-1	TRBD2	TRBJ2-1	CASSQDPGRGSSYNEQFF	TGCGCCAGCAGCCAAGATCCCGGGCGGGGGAGCTCCTACAATGAGCAGTTCTTC
few	TRBV15	TRBD1	TRBJ2-7	CATSYGRDRSYEQYF	TGTGCCACCAGCTATGGCCGGGACAGGTCCTACGAGCAGTACTTC
NA	TRBV10-1	NA	TRBJ2-2	CASSGPRYANTGELFF	TGCGCCAGCAGTGGGCCGCGGTACGCGAACACCGGGGAGCTGTTTTTT
few	TRBV3-1	NA	TRBJ2-5	CASSHRDSGETQYF	TGTGCCAGCAGCCACCGGGACTCCGGAGAGACCCAGTACTTC
many	TRBV15	NA	TRBJ2-7	CATSSGVYEQYF	TGTGCCACCAGCAGCGGTGTCTACGAGCAGTACTTC
NA	TRBV20-1	NA	TRBJ2-3	CSASDGGLAIPDTQYF	TGCAGTGCTAGTGATGGGGGCCTAGCGATTCCAGATACGCAGTATTTT
NA	TRBV7-3	NA	TRBJ2-1	CASSLIGSTGGQFF	TGTGCCAGCAGCTTGATAGGGTCAACAGGTGGGCAGTTCTTC
few	TRBV5-6	TRBD2	TRBJ2-7	CASSLALAGFYEQYF	TGTGCCAGCAGCTTGGCGCTAGCGGGATTCTACGAGCAGTACTTC
NA	TRBV7-2	TRBD1	TRBJ2-7	CASSAGRDRGREQYF	TGTGCCAGCAGCGCCGGAAGGGACAGGGGGCGCGAGCAGTACTTC
NA	TRBV12-3/TRBV12-4	NA	TRBJ2-3	CASSLLSRAAADTQYF	TGTGCCAGCAGTCTCCTCTCCAGAGCGGCAGCAGATACGCAGTATTTT
few	TRBV7-9	NA	TRBJ2-3	CATSEWGSNDYTDTQYF	TGTGCCACCTCTGAGTGGGGGTCGAACGATTACACAGATACGCAGTATTTT
NA	TRBV14	TRBD1	TRBJ1-6	CASSQTGNNSPLHF	TGTGCCAGCAGCCAGACAGGGAATAATTCACCCCTCCACTTT
NA	TRBV18	NA	TRBJ1-2	CASSPDSLPSYGYTF	TGTGCCAGCTCTCCCGACAGCCTCCCGTCCTATGGCTACACCTTC
few	TRBV6-1	NA	TRBJ2-5	CASSDKPNQETQYF	TGTGCCAGCAGTGACAAGCCTAACCAAGAGACCCAGTACTTC
NA	TRBV5-1	TRBD2	TRBJ2-1	CASSSASGVGGNEQFF	TGCGCCAGCAGCTCTGCTAGCGGGGTGGGGGGCAATGAGCAGTTCTTC